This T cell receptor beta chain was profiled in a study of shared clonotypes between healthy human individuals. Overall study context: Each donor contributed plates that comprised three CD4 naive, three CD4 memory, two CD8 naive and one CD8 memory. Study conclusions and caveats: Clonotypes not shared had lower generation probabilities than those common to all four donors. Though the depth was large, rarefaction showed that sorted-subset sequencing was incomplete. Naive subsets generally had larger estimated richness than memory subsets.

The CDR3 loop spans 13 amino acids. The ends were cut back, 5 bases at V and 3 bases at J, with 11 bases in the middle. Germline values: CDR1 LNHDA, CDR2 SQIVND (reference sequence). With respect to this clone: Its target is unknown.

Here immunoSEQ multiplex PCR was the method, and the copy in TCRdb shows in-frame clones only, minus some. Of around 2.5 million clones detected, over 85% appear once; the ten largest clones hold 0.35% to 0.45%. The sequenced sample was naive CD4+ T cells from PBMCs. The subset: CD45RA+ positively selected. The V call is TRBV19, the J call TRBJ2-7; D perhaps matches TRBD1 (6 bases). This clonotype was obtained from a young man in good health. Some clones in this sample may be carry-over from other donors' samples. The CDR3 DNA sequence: TGTGCCAGTAGTGAGACAGGCAACTACGAGCAGTACTTC. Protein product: CASSETGNYEQYF.